The clone carrying this TCR beta chain showed up many times. Antigen: not known. The data belong to a study of identical twins. Study-level findings and limits: It was possible that invariant MAIT and iNKT cells partly confounded the zero-insertion analyses. Models predicted less out-of-frame TCR alpha sharing in monozygotic twins than was found. Within cord blood, abundant beta clonotypes carried fewer insertions, but memory repertoires showed no such trend.

Addition of a universal primer site occurred through template switching, and cDNA carried unique molecular identifiers. In TCRdb, the 5' RACE reads were re-called with MiXCR into one record per CDR3 protein. The profile covers 1,800,000 or so distinct CDR3 sequences, with 32% appearing a single time and over 0.25% taken by the ten largest. The sample was cord blood. The receptor was derived from a newborn girl in good health.

CDR3 in amino acids: CSARVPGTGYEKLFF. CDR3 nucleotide sequence: TGCAGTGCTAGAGTTCCCGGGACAGGCTATGAAAAACTGTTTTTT. V is TRBV20-1 and J is TRBJ1-4; 8 nucleotides agree with TRBD1. CDR3 length: 15 amino acids. Unmatched junction bases numbered 7, after V lost 1 base and J lost 6 bases. Germline V lookup: CDR1 DFQATT, CDR2 SNEGSKA (reference sequence).